This T cell receptor beta chain comes out of a study of blood T cell repertoires in COVID-19 (dated by TCRdb to 2018 to 2020). For the wider study: The collaborator samples originated in the United States, Italy and Spain and spanned the acute and convalescent phases of COVID-19. Where available, HLA class I and class II types were taken from metadata supplied by the sample provider and were not determined by assay-based typing. A freely available public database, intended as a resource for researchers studying the immune response to SARS-CoV-2, is where the repertoires were released. Nearly every sample came with metadata listing a de-identified subject ID, COVID-19 status, age in years and sex. Subjects who had been exposed to COVID-19, were actively infected with it, or had recovered from it provided the deeply sampled blood TCRbeta repertoires that made up the dataset. The prospective study material was composed of cDNA or gDNA derived from T cells, B-cell-depleted T cells, or PBMCs. Samples were obtained from the ongoing ImmuneRACE study (first 160 participants) and from 1,200 or so subjects provided by 6 global collaborators. Study-level results and caveats: Clinical and demographic metadata were provided uncurated, with the amount varying by source and participant.

Between the V and J ends, shortened by 0 bases and 11 bases respectively, the junction contains 11 bases. Spanning cysteine to phenylalanine, the CDR3 consists of 12 amino acids. Only the CDR3 DNA is retained, 36 bases long and in frame from the first base. Per the germline V gene, SGHRS is the CDR1 and YFSETQ is the CDR2. TCRbeta CDR3 regions were amplified from genomic DNA using the immunoSEQ Assay, a bias-controlled multiplex PCR. The original pipeline was this. The number of nucleated cells in each sample was estimated from the amplification of reference gene primers within the assay. To quantify the absolute abundance of each unique TCRbeta CDR3 rearrangement, sequence reads were collapsed and filtered. Productive Simpson clonality was computed per sample as the square root of Simpson's diversity index over productive rearrangements. Not all clones reach the TCRdb copy of this immuneACCESS table, which keeps in-frame sequences only. Checked studies attribute under half of the gap to unresolved V genes and leave the rest unexplained. The D gene and trimming were derived from the DNA, and the V and J assignments and clone size from that table. Counted in this sample were approximately 400,000 clones; about 90% of them appeared once. The ten largest make up approximately 1.2% of the sample.

Participants in the prospective study were enrolled through a virtual design, were aged roughly 18 to 90 years, and lived in 24 United States geographic areas. To assign participants to cohorts, the prospective study relied on clinical history that participants themselves reported in a screening survey and a study questionnaire. For ImmuneRACE Cohort 3, a participant was defined as recovered based on two consecutive negative NP/OP PCR tests, clearance by a healthcare professional, or resolution of symptoms. In the prospective study, mobile phlebotomists collected whole blood, serum and a nasopharyngeal or oropharyngeal swab from each participant. Additional blood draws and questionnaires over an approximately two-month period could optionally be provided by prospective study participants. Before DNA extraction, blood samples from the prospective study were shipped at room temperature or frozen.

About this clone itself: Its antigen is not yet known. Qualities for individual bases were not recorded, and no much larger clone is one base off.

The sample comprised PBMCs or T cells enriched from blood (not recorded which). This sequence originates from a man aged 25 to 40 who had recovered from COVID-19. The rearranged chain carries TRBV5-1 and TRBJ1-2, with the D gene call left open. The sequenced DNA: TGCGCCAGCAGCTTGGAAGACGGCAGGTACACCTTC. This sequence encodes CASSLEDGRYTF.